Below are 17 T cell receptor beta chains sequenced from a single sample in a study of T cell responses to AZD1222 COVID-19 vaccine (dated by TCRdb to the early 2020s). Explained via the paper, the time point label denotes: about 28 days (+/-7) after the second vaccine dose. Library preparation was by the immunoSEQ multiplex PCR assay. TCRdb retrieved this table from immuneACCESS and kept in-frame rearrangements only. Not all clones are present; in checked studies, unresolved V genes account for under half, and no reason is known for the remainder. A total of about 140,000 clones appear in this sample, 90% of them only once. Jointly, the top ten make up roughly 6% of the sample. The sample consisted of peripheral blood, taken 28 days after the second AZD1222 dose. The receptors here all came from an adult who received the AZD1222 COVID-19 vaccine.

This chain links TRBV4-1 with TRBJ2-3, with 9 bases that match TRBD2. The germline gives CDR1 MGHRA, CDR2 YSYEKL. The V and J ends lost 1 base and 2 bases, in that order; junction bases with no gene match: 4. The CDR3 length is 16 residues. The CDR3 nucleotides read TGCGCCAGCAGCCAAGTCCTAGCGGGATCCACAGATACGCAGTATTTT. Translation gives CASSQVLAGSTDTQYF.

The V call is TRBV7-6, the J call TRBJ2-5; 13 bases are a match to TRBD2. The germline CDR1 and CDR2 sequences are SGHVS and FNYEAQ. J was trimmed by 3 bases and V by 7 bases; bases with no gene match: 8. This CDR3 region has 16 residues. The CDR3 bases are TGTGCCAGCACCGGGATGGGACTAGCGGGAAAAGAGACCCAGTACTTC. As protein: CASTGMGLAGKETQYF.

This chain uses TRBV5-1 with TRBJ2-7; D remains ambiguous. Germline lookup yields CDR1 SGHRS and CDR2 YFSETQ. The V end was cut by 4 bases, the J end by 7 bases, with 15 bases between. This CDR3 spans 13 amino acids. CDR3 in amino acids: CASSPDGWGEQYF. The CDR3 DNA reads TGCGCCAGCAGCCCCGACGGGTGGGGTGAGCAGTACTTC.

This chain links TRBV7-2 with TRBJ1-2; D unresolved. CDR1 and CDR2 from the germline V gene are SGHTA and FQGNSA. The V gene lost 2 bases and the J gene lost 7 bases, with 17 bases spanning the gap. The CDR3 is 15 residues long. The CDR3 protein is CASSLRPTPGSGYTF. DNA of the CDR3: TGTGCCAGCAGCTTAAGACCAACTCCGGGATCTGGCTACACCTTC.

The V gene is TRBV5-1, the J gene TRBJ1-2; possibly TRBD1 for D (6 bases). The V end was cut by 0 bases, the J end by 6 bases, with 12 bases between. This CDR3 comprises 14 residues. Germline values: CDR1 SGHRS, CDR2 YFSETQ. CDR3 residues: CASSLGQARDGYTF. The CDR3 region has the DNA TGCGCCAGCAGCTTGGGACAGGCTCGGGATGGCTACACCTTC.

The CDR3 sequence is CASSQRGGTDTQYF. The CDR3 nucleotides are TGTGCCAGCAGCCAGCGGGGGGGAACAGATACGCAGTATTTT. The chain joins TRBV4-2 to TRBJ2-3; 9 nucleotides line up with TRBD2. Germline values: CDR1 LGHNA, CDR2 YNFKEQ. The CDR3 contains 14 residues. V lost 3 bases and J lost 3; bases outside the gene matches: 1.

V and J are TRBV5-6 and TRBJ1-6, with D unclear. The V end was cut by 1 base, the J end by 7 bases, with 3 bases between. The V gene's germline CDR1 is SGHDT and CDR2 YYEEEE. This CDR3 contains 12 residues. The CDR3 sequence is CASSLSNSPLHF. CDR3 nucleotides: TGTGCCAGCAGCTTGTCCAATTCACCCCTCCACTTT.

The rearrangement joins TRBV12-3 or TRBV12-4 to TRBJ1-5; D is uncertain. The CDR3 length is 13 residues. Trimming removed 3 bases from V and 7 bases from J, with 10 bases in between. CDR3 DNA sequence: TGTGCCAGCAGTTTGCAGGCACGACAGCCCCAGCATTTT. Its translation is CASSLQARQPQHF.

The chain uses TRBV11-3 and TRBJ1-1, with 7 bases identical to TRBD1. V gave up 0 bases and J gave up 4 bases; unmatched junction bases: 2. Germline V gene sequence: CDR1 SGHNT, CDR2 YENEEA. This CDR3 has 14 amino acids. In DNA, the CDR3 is TGTGCCAGCAGCTTAGAGCCAGGGGGCACTGAAGCTTTCTTT. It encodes CASSLEPGGTEAFF. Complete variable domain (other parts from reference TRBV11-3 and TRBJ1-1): EAGVVQSPRYKIIEKKQPVAFWCNPISGHNTLYWYLQNLGQGPELLIRYENEEAVDDSQLPKDRFSAERLKGVDSTLKIQPAELGDSAVYLCASSLEPGGTEAFFGQGTRLTVV.

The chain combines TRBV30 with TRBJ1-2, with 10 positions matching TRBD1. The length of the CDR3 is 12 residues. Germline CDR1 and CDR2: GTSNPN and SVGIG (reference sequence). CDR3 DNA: TGTGCATGGGACAGGGGTTCGGATGGCTACACCTTC. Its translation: CAWDRGSDGYTF.

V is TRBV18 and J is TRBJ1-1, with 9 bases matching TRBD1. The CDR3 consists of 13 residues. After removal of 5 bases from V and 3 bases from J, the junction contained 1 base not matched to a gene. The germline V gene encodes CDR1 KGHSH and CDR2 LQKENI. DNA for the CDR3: TGTGCCAGCTCAAGGGACAGGGACACTGAAGCTTTCTTT. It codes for CASSRDRDTEAFF.

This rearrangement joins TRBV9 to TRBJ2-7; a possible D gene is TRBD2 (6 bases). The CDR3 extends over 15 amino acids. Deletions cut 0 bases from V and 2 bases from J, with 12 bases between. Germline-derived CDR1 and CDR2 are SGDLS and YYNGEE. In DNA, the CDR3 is TGTGCCAGCAGCGTAGGGGGGGAACAGGCCTACGAGCAGTACTTC. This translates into CASSVGGEQAYEQYF.

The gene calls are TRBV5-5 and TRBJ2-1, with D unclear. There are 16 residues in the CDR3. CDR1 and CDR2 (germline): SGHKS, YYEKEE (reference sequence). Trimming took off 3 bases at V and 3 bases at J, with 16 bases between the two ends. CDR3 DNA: TGTGCCAGCAGCTCCCGAGCAGGCGCCCTCTACAATGAGCAGTTCTTC. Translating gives CASSSRAGALYNEQFF.

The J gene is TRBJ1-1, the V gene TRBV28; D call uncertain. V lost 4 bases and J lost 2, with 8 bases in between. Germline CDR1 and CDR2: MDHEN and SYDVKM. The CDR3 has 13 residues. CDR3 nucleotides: TGTGCCAGCAGTTCCGTGTATAACACTGAAGCTTTCTTT. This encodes CASSSVYNTEAFF.

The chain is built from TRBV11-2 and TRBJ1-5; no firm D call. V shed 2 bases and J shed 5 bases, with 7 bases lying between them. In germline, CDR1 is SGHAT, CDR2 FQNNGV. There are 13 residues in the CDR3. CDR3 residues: CASSLLEDQPQHF. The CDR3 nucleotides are TGTGCCAGCAGCTTATTGGAGGATCAGCCCCAGCATTTT.

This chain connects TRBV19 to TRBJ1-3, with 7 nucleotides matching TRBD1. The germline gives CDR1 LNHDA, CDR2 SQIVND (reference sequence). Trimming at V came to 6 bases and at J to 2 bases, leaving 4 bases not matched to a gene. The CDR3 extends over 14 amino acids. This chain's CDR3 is CASSAGTAGNTIYF. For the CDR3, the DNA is TGTGCCAGTAGCGCCGGGACAGCTGGAAACACCATATATTTT.

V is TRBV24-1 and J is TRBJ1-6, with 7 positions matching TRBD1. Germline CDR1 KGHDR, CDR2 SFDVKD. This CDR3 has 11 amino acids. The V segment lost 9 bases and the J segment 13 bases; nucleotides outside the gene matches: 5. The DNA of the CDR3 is TGTGCCACCTCGGCAGGGGGTCCCCTCCACTTT. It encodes CATSAGGPLHF.